This T cell receptor (beta chain) was sequenced for a study of human T cells and chemical hapten exposure. V dropped 4 bases and J dropped 2; count of bases not matched to a gene: 5. The V gene's germline CDR1 is SGHRS and CDR2 YFSETQ. There are 15 residues in the CDR3. Time point reported: patch test 1, 2 weeks after DPC sensitization. As to treatment: therapeutic diphenylcyclopropenone sensitization with weekly scalp DPC. The sample holds many counts of this clonotype. TCRdb used MiXCR to reprocess the RACE reads, holding one entry per CDR3 protein. The table has around 110,000 distinct CDR3 sequences, 9% to 14% seen once; the top ten hold about 1.4%.

Material: whole blood, obtained in connection with sensitization to the hapten diphenylcyclopropenone (DPC). The genes are TRBV5-1 and TRBJ1-5, with 8 bases lining up with TRBD1. This receptor was taken from a woman in her forties or fifties with alopecia areata. Some clones in this sample may be carry-over from other donors' samples. In DNA form, the CDR3 reads TGCGCCAGCAGCGCACAGGGGGGTGGCAATCAGCCCCAGCATTTT. Protein product: CASSAQGGGNQPQHF.